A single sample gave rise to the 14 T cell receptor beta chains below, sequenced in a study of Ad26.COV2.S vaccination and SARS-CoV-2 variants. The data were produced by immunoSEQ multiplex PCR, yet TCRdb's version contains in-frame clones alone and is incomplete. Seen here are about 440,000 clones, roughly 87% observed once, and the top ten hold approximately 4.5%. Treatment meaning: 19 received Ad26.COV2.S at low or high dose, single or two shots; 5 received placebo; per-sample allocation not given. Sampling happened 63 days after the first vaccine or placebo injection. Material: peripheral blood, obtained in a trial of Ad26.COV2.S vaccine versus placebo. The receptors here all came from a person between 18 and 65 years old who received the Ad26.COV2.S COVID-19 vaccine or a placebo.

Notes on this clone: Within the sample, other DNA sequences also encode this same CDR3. The CDR3 here is CASSLGQGGEKLFF. The CDR3 bases are TGTGCCAGCAGCTTAGGACAGGGTGGTGAAAAACTGTTTTTT. The chain uses TRBV7-9 and TRBJ1-4, with 7 bases identical to TRBD1. Germline loops: CDR1 SEHNR, CDR2 FQNEAQ (reference sequence). There are 14 residues in the CDR3. J was trimmed by 7 bases and V by 1 base; bases with no gene match: 3.

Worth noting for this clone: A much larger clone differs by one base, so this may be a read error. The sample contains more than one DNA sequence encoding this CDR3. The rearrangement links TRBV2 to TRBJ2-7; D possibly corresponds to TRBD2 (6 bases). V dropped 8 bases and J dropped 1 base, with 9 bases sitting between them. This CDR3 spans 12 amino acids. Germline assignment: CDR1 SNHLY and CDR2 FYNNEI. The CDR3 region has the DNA TGTGCCAGCGGGGGACTTTCCTACGAGCAGTACTTC. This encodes CASGGLSYEQYF.

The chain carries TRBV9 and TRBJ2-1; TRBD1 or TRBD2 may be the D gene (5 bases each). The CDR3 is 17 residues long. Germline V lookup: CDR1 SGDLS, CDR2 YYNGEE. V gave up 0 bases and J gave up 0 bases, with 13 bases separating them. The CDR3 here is CASSVAPGAGSYNEQFF. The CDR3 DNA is TGTGCCAGCAGCGTAGCCCCCGGGGCCGGCTCCTACAATGAGCAGTTCTTC.

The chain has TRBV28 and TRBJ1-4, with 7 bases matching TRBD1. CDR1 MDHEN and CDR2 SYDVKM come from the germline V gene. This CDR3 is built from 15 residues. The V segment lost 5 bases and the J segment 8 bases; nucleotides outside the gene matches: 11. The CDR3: CASSTYRGVGEKLFF. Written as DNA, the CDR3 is TGTGCCAGCAGTACATACAGGGGAGTGGGAGAAAAACTGTTTTTT.

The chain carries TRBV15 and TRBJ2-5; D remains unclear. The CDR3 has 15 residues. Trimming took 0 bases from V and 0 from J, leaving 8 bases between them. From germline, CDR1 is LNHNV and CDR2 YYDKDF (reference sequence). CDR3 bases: TGTGCCACCAGCAGAGATGGCATGTACCAAGAGACCCAGTACTTC. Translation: CATSRDGMYQETQYF.

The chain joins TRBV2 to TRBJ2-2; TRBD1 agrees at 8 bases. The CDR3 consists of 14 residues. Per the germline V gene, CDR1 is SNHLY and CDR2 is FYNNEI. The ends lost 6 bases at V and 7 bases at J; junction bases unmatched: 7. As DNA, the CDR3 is TGTGCCAGCAGCAAGGACAGGGCGGGCGGGGAGCTGTTTTTT. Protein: CASSKDRAGGELFF.

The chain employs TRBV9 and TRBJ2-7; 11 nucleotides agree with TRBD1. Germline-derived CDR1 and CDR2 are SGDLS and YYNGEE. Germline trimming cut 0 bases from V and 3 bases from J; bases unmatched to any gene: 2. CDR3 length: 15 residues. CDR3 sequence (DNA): TGTGCCAGCAGCGTAGCGGGGACAGGGGGCTACGAGCAGTACTTC. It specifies CASSVAGTGGYEQYF. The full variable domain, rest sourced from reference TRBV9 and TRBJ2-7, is DSGVTQTPKHLITATGQRVTLRCSPRSGDLSVYWYQQSLDQGLQFLIQYYNGEERAKGNILERFSAQQFPDLHSELNLSSLELGDSALYFCASSVAGTGGYEQYFGPGTRLTVT.

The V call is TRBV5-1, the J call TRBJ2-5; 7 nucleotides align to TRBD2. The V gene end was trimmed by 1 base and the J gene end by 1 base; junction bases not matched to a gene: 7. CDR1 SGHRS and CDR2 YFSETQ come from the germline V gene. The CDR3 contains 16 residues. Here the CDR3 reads CASSLRLAAPQETQYF. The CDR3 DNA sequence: TGCGCCAGCAGCTTGCGTCTAGCGGCTCCCCAAGAGACCCAGTACTTC. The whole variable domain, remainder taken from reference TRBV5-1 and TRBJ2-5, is KAGVTQTPRYLIKTRGQQVTLSCSPISGHRSVSWYQQTPGQGLQFLFEYFSETQRNKGNFPGRFSGRQFSNSRSEMNVSTLELGDSALYLCASSLRLAAPQETQYFGPGTRLLVL.

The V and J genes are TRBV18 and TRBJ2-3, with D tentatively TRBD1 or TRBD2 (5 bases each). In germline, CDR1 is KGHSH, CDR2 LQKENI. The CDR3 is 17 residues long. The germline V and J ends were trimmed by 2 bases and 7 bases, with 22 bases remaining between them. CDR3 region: CASSPNRRGPSINTQYF. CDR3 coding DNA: TGTGCCAGCTCACCAAACCGACGGGGACCTTCGATAAATACGCAGTATTTT.

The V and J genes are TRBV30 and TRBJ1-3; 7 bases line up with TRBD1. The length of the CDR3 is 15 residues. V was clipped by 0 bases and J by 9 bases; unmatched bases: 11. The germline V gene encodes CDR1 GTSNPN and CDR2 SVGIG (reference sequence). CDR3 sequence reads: CAWSVLDRARGTIYF. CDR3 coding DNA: TGTGCCTGGAGTGTACTTGACAGGGCCCGAGGCACCATATATTTT.

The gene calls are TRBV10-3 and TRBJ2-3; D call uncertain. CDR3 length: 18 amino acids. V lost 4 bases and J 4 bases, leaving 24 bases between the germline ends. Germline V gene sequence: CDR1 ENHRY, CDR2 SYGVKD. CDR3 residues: CAISVTSGPQKTADTQYF. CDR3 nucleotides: TGTGCCATCAGTGTGACGTCCGGGCCCCAGAAAACGGCAGATACGCAGTATTTT.

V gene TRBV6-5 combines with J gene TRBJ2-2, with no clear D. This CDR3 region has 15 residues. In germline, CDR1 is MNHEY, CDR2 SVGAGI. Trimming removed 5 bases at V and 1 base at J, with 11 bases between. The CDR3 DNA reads TGTGCCAGCAGTCCGCTTAACAGGAACACCGGGGAGCTGTTTTTT. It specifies CASSPLNRNTGELFF.

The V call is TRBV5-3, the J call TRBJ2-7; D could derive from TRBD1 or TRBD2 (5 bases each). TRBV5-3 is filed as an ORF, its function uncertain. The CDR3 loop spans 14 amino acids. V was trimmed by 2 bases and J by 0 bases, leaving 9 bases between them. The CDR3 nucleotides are TGTGCCAGAAGCTTTGGGGGACGCTCCTACGAGCAGTACTTC. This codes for CARSFGGRSYEQYF.

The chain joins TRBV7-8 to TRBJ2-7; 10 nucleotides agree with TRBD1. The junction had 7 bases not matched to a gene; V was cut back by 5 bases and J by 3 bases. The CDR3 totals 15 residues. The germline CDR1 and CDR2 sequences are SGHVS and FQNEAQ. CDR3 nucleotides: TGTGCCAGCAGCCGAGGGGGACAGGGGCACTACGAGCAGTACTTC. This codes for CASSRGGQGHYEQYF.